This T cell receptor beta chain was recorded in a study of CD8 T cells in Susac syndrome. CD8+ and CD4+ T cells from blood underwent TCR beta sequencing. With random hexamers, reverse transcription was performed on about 0.5 to 1 ug of RNA. TCRdb independently ran MiXCR on the immunoSEQ multiplex PCR reads; one entry per CDR3 protein. Of more than 95,000 distinct CDR3 sequences in the sample, approximately 93% are singletons; the top ten hold more than 0.25%. The trim removed 5 bases at V and 11 bases at J, leaving 18 bases unmatched. There are 17 residues in the CDR3. Germline V gives CDR1 LNHNV, CDR2 YYDKDF (reference sequence).

The sequenced sample was CD8+ T cells from PBMCs. This TCR came from a human donor with multiple sclerosis. V and J are TRBV15 and TRBJ2-1; 10 positions match TRBD1. The CDR3 spells CATSEETGTGVVYKQFF. In nucleotides, the CDR3 is TGTGCCACCAGCGAAGAAACCGGGACAGGGGTTGTTTATAAGCAGTTCTTC. Full variable domain (remainder filled in from reference TRBV15 and TRBJ2-1): DAMVIQNPRYQVTQFGKPVTLSCSQTLNHNVMYWYQQKSSQAPKLLFHYYDKDFNNEADTPDNFQSRRPNTSFCFLDIRSPGLGDTAMYLCATSEETGTGVVYKQFFGPGTRLTVL.